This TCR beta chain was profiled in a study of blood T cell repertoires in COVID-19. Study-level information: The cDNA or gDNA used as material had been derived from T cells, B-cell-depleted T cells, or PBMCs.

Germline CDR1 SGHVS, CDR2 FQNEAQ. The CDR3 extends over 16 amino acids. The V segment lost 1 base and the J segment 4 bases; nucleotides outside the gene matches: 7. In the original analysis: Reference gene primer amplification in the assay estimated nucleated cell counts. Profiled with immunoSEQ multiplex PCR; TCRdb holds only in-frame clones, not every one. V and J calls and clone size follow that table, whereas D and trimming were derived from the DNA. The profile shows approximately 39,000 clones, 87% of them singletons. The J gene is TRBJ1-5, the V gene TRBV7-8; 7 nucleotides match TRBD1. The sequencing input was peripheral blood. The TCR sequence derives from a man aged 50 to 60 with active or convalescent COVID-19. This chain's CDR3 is CASSLGAGGWNQPQHF. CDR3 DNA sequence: TGTGCCAGCAGCTTAGGGGCAGGGGGATGGAATCAGCCCCAGCATTTT.